The 20 T cell receptor beta chains below come from one sample, sequenced in a study of T cells after yellow fever vaccination (dated by TCRdb to the late 2010s). According to the study, the label for this sample's treatment or condition signals: live attenuated yellow fever vaccine strain. Library creation used 5' RACE. For sequencing, an Illumina NovaSeq 6000 was employed. TCRdb reworked the public reads: Q25 trimming with fastp, MiXCR clone assembly, productive beta chains retained. Rows matching on CDR3 protein sequence are summarized as one entry with the most common DNA and genes. The sample table contains about 340,000 distinct CDR3 sequences; only one count was recorded for under 15% of them. The ten largest clones take up about 3% of the sample. The material was CD4+ T cells sorted from PBMCs, obtained 15 days after the yellow fever booster vaccination. These receptors originate from a man younger than 35 who received the YFV17D yellow fever vaccine.

This clonotype was recorded a few times. The chain recombines TRBV10-2 with TRBJ1-2, with D perhaps matching TRBD1 (6 bases). The CDR3 has 15 residues. Germline CDR1 is WSHSY and CDR2 is SAAADI. V lost 2 bases and J 6 bases, leaving 16 bases between the germline ends. The CDR3 DNA follows: TGCGCCAGCAGTGAGGTGATCCGGGGGCCTCATGGCTACACCTTC. Translating gives CASSEVIRGPHGYTF.

This clonotype has a count of ten or more. This rearrangement joins TRBV18 to TRBJ2-1, with 12 positions matching TRBD2. This CDR3 spans 16 amino acids. The ends lost 2 bases at V and 3 bases at J; junction bases unmatched: 2. CDR1 is KGHSH, CDR2 LQKENI, per germline. CDR3 DNA sequence: TGTGCCAGCTCACCAAAACTAGCGGGGGGCTACAATGAGCAGTTCTTC. It specifies CASSPKLAGGYNEQFF.

A few counts support this clonotype. The chain carries TRBV27 and TRBJ2-2; 9 bases match TRBD2. Germline CDR1 is MNHEY and CDR2 is SMNVEV (reference sequence). Losses at the gene ends were 5 bases for V and 1 base for J; bases not matched to a gene: 14. The CDR3 totals 19 residues. The CDR3 DNA reads as TGTGCCAGCAGTCCCCGCCCGTGGCGGGGGGGCCTGAACACCGGGGAGCTGTTTTTT. This codes for CASSPRPWRGGLNTGELFF.

This chain uses TRBV5-4 with TRBJ1-1; D ambiguous. The CDR3 spans 13 residues. V lost 4 bases to trimming and J lost 6 bases, with 13 bases between them. Germline loops: CDR1 SGHNT, CDR2 YYREEE (reference sequence). The CDR3 reads CASSQIDTAEAFF. CDR3 DNA: TGTGCCAGCAGCCAAATAGACACAGCTGAAGCTTTCTTT.

This clonotype was seen a few times. The chain links TRBV6-2 or TRBV6-3 to TRBJ1-2; a weak D match, TRBD1 (6 bases). Trimming pared 2 bases from V and 2 bases from J, leaving 12 bases between. The germline V gene encodes CDR1 MNHEY and CDR2 SVGEGT. The CDR3 has 15 residues. The chain's CDR3 is CASSYGQLGNYGYTF. CDR3 sequence (DNA): TGTGCCAGCAGTTACGGACAGCTTGGGAACTATGGCTACACCTTC.

This clonotype was found many times. This chain joins TRBV5-1 and TRBJ1-4; 8 nucleotides line up with TRBD1. CDR3 size: 14 residues. Looked up from germline, CDR1 is SGHRS and CDR2 is YFSETQ. The V segment lost 6 bases and the J segment 8 bases; nucleotides outside the gene matches: 9. CDR3 residues: CASNIGQGDEKLFF. For the CDR3, the DNA is TGCGCCAGCAATATCGGACAGGGAGACGAAAAACTGTTTTTT.

This clonotype has just a few counts. The chain's CDR3 is CASSLQGSSSYNEQFF. The CDR3, as DNA: TGTGCCAGCAGCTTACAGGGTTCTAGCTCCTACAATGAGCAGTTCTTC. This chain uses TRBV5-5 with TRBJ2-1; a possible D gene is TRBD1 (6 bases). Per germline, CDR1 SGHKS and CDR2 YYEKEE (reference sequence). The CDR3 has 16 residues. Between the trimmed V and J ends, which lost 2 bases and 0 bases, there was a span of 12 bases.

V usage is TRBV20-1 and J usage is TRBJ2-7, with TRBD1 matching 10 bases. The CDR3 is made up of 15 amino acids. Germline V gene lookup returns CDR1 DFQATT and CDR2 SNEGSKA (reference sequence). V was pared by 4 bases and J by 4 bases, with 10 bases of the junction left unmatched. CDR3 nucleotide sequence: TGCAGTGCTACCCCAAGGGACAGGGGATCGTACGAGCAGTACTTC. Protein product: CSATPRDRGSYEQYF.

The chain carries TRBV18 and TRBJ2-6, with TRBD1 matching 11 bases. V trimming: 4 bases; J trimming: 0 bases; junction bases outside the gene matches: 2. The CDR3 consists of 17 residues. The germline V gene encodes CDR1 KGHSH and CDR2 LQKENI. The CDR3 region is CASSHGTGGSGANVLTF. The CDR3, as DNA: TGTGCCAGCTCACACGGGACAGGGGGCTCTGGGGCCAACGTCCTGACTTTC.

This sequence joins TRBV5-6 and TRBJ2-3; D remains ambiguous. Trimming pared 0 bases from V and 2 bases from J, leaving 13 bases between. The CDR3 spans 16 residues. Per germline, CDR1 SGHDT and CDR2 YYEEEE. CDR3 sequence reads: CASSLGLVQPTDTQYF. In nucleotides, the CDR3 is TGTGCCAGCAGCTTGGGGTTAGTGCAACCCACAGATACGCAGTATTTT.

This clonotype was detected ten times or more. This chain uses TRBV3-1 with TRBJ2-1; 7 bases are shared with TRBD2. The junction had 9 bases not matched to a gene; V was cut back by 3 bases and J by 7 bases. This CDR3 has 15 amino acids. Germline assignment: CDR1 LGHDT and CDR2 YNNKEL (reference sequence). CDR3 sequence (DNA): TGTGCCAGCAGCCAGGAGTTGCGGGGGTGGAATGAGCAGTTCTTC. Translation: CASSQELRGWNEQFF.

The chain links TRBV20-1 to TRBJ2-7; a possible D gene is TRBD2 (6 bases). Between the trimmed V and J ends, which lost 0 bases and 7 bases, there was a span of 16 bases. The CDR3 totals 14 residues. In germline, CDR1 is DFQATT, CDR2 SNEGSKA (reference sequence). The CDR3 loop is CSARDGDWLREQYF. CDR3 nucleotide sequence: TGCAGTGCTAGAGATGGGGACTGGCTCCGAGAGCAGTACTTC.

The chain uses TRBV5-6 and TRBJ2-3; D tentatively fits TRBD1 or TRBD2 (5 bases each). V dropped 4 bases and J dropped 4 bases, with 13 bases sitting between them. The CDR3 length is 14 residues. Germline V CDR1 and CDR2: SGHDT, YYEEEE. The CDR3 here is CASSPGRAPDTQYF. The DNA of the CDR3 is TGTGCCAGCAGCCCGGGACGGGCGCCAGATACGCAGTATTTT.

The table lists this clonotype with a few counts. The chain carries TRBV7-9 and TRBJ2-1; a possible D gene is TRBD1 (6 bases). Trimming stripped 5 bases from V and 4 bases from J, with 18 bases between. CDR1 is SEHNR, CDR2 FQNEAQ, per germline (reference sequence). CDR3 length equals 16 residues. CDR3 coding DNA: TGTGCCAGCAGCGGATCACAGGGAGCCTCTTACAATGAGCAGTTCTTC. Translation gives CASSGSQGASYNEQFF.

The chain has TRBV7-2 and TRBJ2-2, with D hard to call. The CDR3 runs to 14 residues. CDR1 and CDR2 (germline): SGHTA, FQGNSA. The V end lost 5 bases, the J end lost 6 bases, and 13 bases lay between the germline ends. The CDR3 DNA reads as TGTGCCAGCAGCCCCCTTTCGACCTCCGGGGAGCTGTTTTTT. Translating gives CASSPLSTSGELFF.

The V and J genes are TRBV18 and TRBJ2-5; 8 bases are shared with TRBD2. The CDR3 loop spans 15 amino acids. J gave up 7 bases and V 3 bases, and 10 bases lay outside the gene matches. Per germline, CDR1 KGHSH and CDR2 LQKENI. CDR3 DNA sequence: TGTGCCAGCTCACCTAGCGGGGCCCTGGACGGGACCCAGTACTTC. Its translation is CASSPSGALDGTQYF. Complete variable domain (other parts from reference TRBV18 and TRBJ2-5): NAGVMQNPRHLVRRRGQEARLRCSPMKGHSHVYWYRQLPEEGLKFMVYLQKENIIDESGMPKERFSAEFPKEGPSILRIQQVVRGDSAAYFCASSPSGALDGTQYFGPGTRLLVL.

This clonotype was detected only a few times. The chain employs TRBV5-1 and TRBJ2-1, with 7 bases fitting TRBD2. The CDR3 runs to 15 residues. V was clipped by 4 bases and J by 8 bases; unmatched bases: 12. Germline V gene lookup returns CDR1 SGHRS and CDR2 YFSETQ. CDR3 amino acids: CASSRGGPRGDEQFF. The DNA for the CDR3 is TGCGCCAGCAGCCGAGGCGGGCCTCGGGGGGATGAGCAGTTCTTC.

This clonotype came up a few times. This chain uses TRBV12-5 with TRBJ2-5; 11 nucleotides match TRBD2. V was pared by 0 bases and J by 7 bases, with 7 bases of the junction left unmatched. Germline CDR1 and CDR2: LGHNT and FRNRAP. The CDR3 is 16 residues long. The CDR3 sequence is CASGLVHGTSGPTQYF. The DNA for the CDR3 is TGTGCTAGTGGTTTGGTACATGGGACTAGCGGCCCGACCCAGTACTTC. Filled out from reference TRBV12-5 and TRBJ2-5, the complete variable domain reads DARVTQTPRHKVTEMGQEVTMRCQPILGHNTVFWYRQTMMQGLELLAYFRNRAPLDDSGMPKDRFSAEMPDATLATLKIQPSEPRDSAVYFCASGLVHGTSGPTQYFGPGTRLLVL.

This clonotype was picked up many times. The chain combines TRBV6-1 with TRBJ1-2; TRBD1 aligns across 7 bases. Germline V CDR1 and CDR2: MNHNS, SASEGT. The V and J ends lost 5 bases and 5 bases, in that order; junction bases with no gene match: 20. CDR3 length: 18 residues. This chain's CDR3 is CASSPDGKGAAGPYGYTF. Here the CDR3 DNA reads TGTGCCAGCAGTCCCGACGGAAAGGGGGCGGCGGGCCCATATGGCTACACCTTC.

J is TRBJ2-6 and V is TRBV2; D perhaps matches TRBD1 (6 bases). Between the trimmed V and J ends, which lost 3 bases and 4 bases, there was a span of 10 bases. Germline CDR1 SNHLY, CDR2 FYNNEI. CDR3 length equals 15 residues. As DNA, the CDR3 is TGTGCCAGCAGTGACTACAGGGACGGGGCCAACGTCCTGACTTTC. This translates into CASSDYRDGANVLTF.